A selection of T cell receptor beta chains follows, all from one sample in a study of OX40 agonist ivuxolimab in advanced cancers. Measured with immunoSEQ multiplex PCR; TCRdb has only the in-frame clones, and not every one. The table has about 40,000 clones, 70% to 90% seen once. This specimen consisted of CD4+ or CD8+ T cells sorted from blood, obtained in a trial of the OX40 agonist ivuxolimab. These receptors were collected from an adult with an advanced solid tumor such as melanoma, head and neck, liver or kidney cancer. The CDR3 runs from the conserved cysteine through the conserved F or W. D genes are given only for firm matches. A clone size is listed for some rows: how often the clone was seen (once, few, many), or a class if it is expanded.

>NA|once|TRBV6-6|TRBJ1-1
TGTGCCAGCAGTCACTCACGAGAAGCTTTCTTT
CASSHSREAFF
>TRBD1|once|TRBV6-6|TRBJ1-1
TGTGCCAGCAGCATAACAGGGGGGCTGAACACTGAAGCTTTCTTT
CASSITGGLNTEAFF
>NA|NA|TRBV7-9|TRBJ2-6
TGTGCCAGCAGCGCAACGGGGGTCTCTGGGGCCAACGTCCTGACTTTC
CASSATGVSGANVLTF
>NA|once|TRBV7-9|TRBJ1-6
TGTGCCAGCAGCGAAGGTAGCTCACCCCTCCACTTT
CASSEGSSPLHF
>NA|NA|TRBV6-6|TRBJ1-2
TGTGCCAGTGGGGACGGTCCCTATGGCTACACCTTC
CASGDGPYGYTF
>TRBD2|NA|TRBV27|TRBJ2-4
TGTGCCAGCAGTCCCATAGCGGGGGGGGCCAAAAACATTCAGTACTTC
CASSPIAGGAKNIQYF
>NA|medium-sized|TRBV6-5|TRBJ2-7
TGTGCCAGTTCTCAACGAGGCCGAACCTACGAGCAGTACTTC
CASSQRGRTYEQYF
>TRBD2|NA|TRBV7-9|TRBJ2-7
TGTGCCAGCCTAGCGGGAGCCTCTGGAAAGCAGTACTTC
CASLAGASGKQYF
>NA|NA|TRBV12-5|TRBJ2-7
TGTGCTAGTGGTTCACCAACCTACGAGCAGTACTTC
CASGSPTYEQYF
>NA|NA|TRBV9|TRBJ2-7
TGTGCCAGCTCTAGGAGCGCGCTCAGCTCCTACGAGCAGTACTTC
CASSRSALSSYEQYF
>NA|NA|TRBV7-9|TRBJ2-7
TGTGCCAGCAGCACCTTAGGAAGCTCCTACGAGCAGTACTTC
CASSTLGSSYEQYF
>TRBD2|NA|TRBV19|TRBJ2-7
TGTGCCAGTAGTGATATACTAGCGGGAGGACACGAGCAGTACTTC
CASSDILAGGHEQYF
>TRBD1|few|TRBV13|TRBJ1-2
TGTGCCAGCAGCTTAGAGGACAGGGTAGATGGCTACACCTTC
CASSLEDRVDGYTF
>TRBD1|NA|TRBV6-6|TRBJ1-2
TGTGCCAGCAGTTTCCGGGACAGGGGCAACGAAGGCTACACCTTC
CASSFRDRGNEGYTF
>NA|NA|TRBV5-4|TRBJ1-2
TGTGCCAGCGGTTATGAGGGTGGCTACACCTTC
CASGYEGGYTF
>TRBD2|NA|TRBV5-1|TRBJ2-7
TGCGCCAGCAGCTATAGCGGGAGTCCCAACGAGCAGTACTTC
CASSYSGSPNEQYF
>TRBD1|NA|TRBV6-1|TRBJ1-3
TGTGCCAGCCTTGACAGGGGAAGCGGAAACACCATATATTTT
CASLDRGSGNTIYF
>TRBD1|NA|TRBV30|TRBJ1-2
TGTGCCTGGAGGGACTTGACAGGGCCTAACTATGGCTACACCTTC
CAWRDLTGPNYGYTF
>NA|NA|TRBV13|TRBJ2-1
TGTGCCAGGGGGCGCGGTGAGCAGTTCTTC
CARGRGEQFF
>NA|NA|TRBV27|TRBJ2-7
TGTGCCAGCAGTTACTCGAGGGAAACAGAGCAGTACTTC
CASSYSRETEQYF
>NA|few|TRBV7-8|TRBJ1-1
TGTGCCAGCAGCGTCGGACAGTACACTGAAGCTTTCTTT
CASSVGQYTEAFF
>TRBD1|NA|TRBV2|TRBJ2-3
TGTGCCAGCAGTGATGGGCCAGGGGGCTACGATACGCAGTATTTT
CASSDGPGGYDTQYF
>NA|NA|TRBV13|TRBJ2-2
TGTGCCAGCAGCTTAGTTTGGGAAACCGGGGAGCTGTTTTTT
CASSLVWETGELFF
>TRBD1|NA|TRBV5-6|TRBJ1-2
TGTGCCAGCAGCTTTGGGACAGGGGATCCTGGCTACACCTTC
CASSFGTGDPGYTF
>NA|NA|TRBV25-1|TRBJ1-4
TGTGCCAGCAGTGGGGCGGGGTTTAGAGCTAATGAAAAACTGTTTTTT
CASSGAGFRANEKLFF
>NA|NA|TRBV5-1|TRBJ2-1
TGCGCCAGCAGCCCGGGGGAACTATCCTACAATGAGCAGTTCTTC
CASSPGELSYNEQFF
>NA|NA|TRBV25-1|TRBJ2-7
TGTGCCAGCAGTGAATATTCGCAGCCCTCCTACGAGCAGTACTTC
CASSEYSQPSYEQYF
>TRBD1|NA|TRBV5-1|TRBJ1-1
TGCGCCAGCAGCTTCGCAGGGGGCACCGGGACTGAAGCTTTCTTT
CASSFAGGTGTEAFF
>NA|NA|TRBV19|TRBJ1-5
TGTGCCAGTAGTATTGTAATTGTGAGATATAGCAATCAGCCCCAGCATTTT
CASSIVIVRYSNQPQHF
>NA|once|TRBV5-4|TRBJ1-5
TGTGCCAGCAGGGAGAATAGCAATCAGCCCCAGCATTTT
CASRENSNQPQHF
>NA|NA|TRBV30|TRBJ2-1
TGTGCCTGGACCCGAGGGAGGGGGGAGTACAATGAGCAGTTCTTC
CAWTRGRGEYNEQFF
>TRBD1|NA|TRBV29-1|TRBJ2-7
TGCAGCGTCGGCGGACAGGTCGGCGAGCAGTACTTC
CSVGGQVGEQYF
>TRBD1|NA|TRBV2|TRBJ2-5
TGTGCCACCTCACTCTCGACAGGGGTCCAAGAGACCCAGTACTTC
CATSLSTGVQETQYF
>NA|NA|TRBV29-1|TRBJ2-2
TGCAGCGTAACCAGAACGAACACCGGGGAGCTGTTTTTT
CSVTRTNTGELFF
>NA|NA|TRBV7-9|TRBJ2-4
TGTGCCAGCAGCGGTTCCGGGGTAGCCAAAAACATTCAGTACTTC
CASSGSGVAKNIQYF
>TRBD1|NA|TRBV7-2|TRBJ2-6
TGTGCCAGCAGCTCCGGACAGGCCTCTGGGGCCAACGTCCTGACTTTC
CASSSGQASGANVLTF
>TRBD1|NA|TRBV4-1|TRBJ2-7
TGCGCCAGCAGCCCCCGGGACAGACGCTACGAGCAGTACTTC
CASSPRDRRYEQYF
>NA|NA|TRBV11-3|TRBJ2-3
TGTGCCAGCAGCTCCCGGGACGTCGGGGGCCAAGCAGATACGCAGTATTTT
CASSSRDVGGQADTQYF
>NA|NA|TRBV30|TRBJ2-1
TGTGCCCTAGGGCATGAGCAGTTCTTC
CALGHEQFF
>TRBD1|NA|TRBV4-2|TRBJ2-7
TGTGCCAGCCTCGGGACAGGGGACGACGAGCAGTACTTC
CASLGTGDDEQYF
>NA|NA|TRBV5-1|TRBJ1-1
TGCGCCAGCAGCTGGGGACAAGACACTGAAGCTTTCTTT
CASSWGQDTEAFF
>TRBD2|NA|TRBV30|TRBJ2-2
TGTGCCTTCCCGAAGAGTAGCGGGGGGCCCCCCGGGGAGCTGTTTTTT
CAFPKSSGGPPGELFF
>NA|once|TRBV7-6|TRBJ2-3
TGTGCCAGCCGGGGGCCCCCAGATACGCAGTATTTT
CASRGPPDTQYF
>NA|NA|TRBV11-2|TRBJ1-2
TGTGCCAGCAGCCCCCCGAGCCCCTATGGCTACACCTTC
CASSPPSPYGYTF
>NA|few|TRBV4-2|TRBJ1-5
TGTGCCAGCAGCCAGGTCGGCTTCGCCCAGCATTTT
CASSQVGFAQHF
>NA|NA|TRBV4-1|TRBJ2-5
TGCGCCAGCAGCCAAGTGCACAGGGATGGAGAGACCCAGTACTTC
CASSQVHRDGETQYF
>NA|NA|TRBV5-4|TRBJ2-6
TGTGCCAGCAGGGTGAGGGGTTCTGGGGCCAACGTCCTGACTTTC
CASRVRGSGANVLTF
>NA|NA|TRBV27|TRBJ1-2
TGTGCCAGCTCAGTTTATGGTGGGGGGGTAGGGTATGGCTACACCTTC
CASSVYGGGVGYGYTF
>TRBD2|NA|TRBV27|TRBJ2-7
TGTGCCAGCAGCCCCGAGCCCGGGAGGCTAATCTACGAGCAGTACTTC
CASSPEPGRLIYEQYF
>NA|NA|TRBV5-6|TRBJ1-3
TGTGCCAGCAGCTTAGGCCCTGGATCCGGAAACACCATATATTTT
CASSLGPGSGNTIYF
>NA|NA|TRBV28|TRBJ1-5
TGTGCCAGCAGTTTACTTTTGCAGGGTAGCCAGCCCCAGCATTTT
CASSLLLQGSQPQHF
>NA|NA|TRBV6-6|TRBJ1-5
TGTGCCAGCAGTCCTACGGACGGACCCCATCAGCCCCAGCATTTT
CASSPTDGPHQPQHF
>TRBD1|NA|TRBV11-2|TRBJ1-3
TGTGCCAGCAGCTCCGGACAGGGGACTGGAAACACCATATATTTT
CASSSGQGTGNTIYF
>NA|NA|TRBV30|TRBJ2-1
TGTGCTCGGGGTGGGGGAAGCTCCTACAATGAGCAGTTCTTC
CARGGGSSYNEQFF
>NA|NA|TRBV11-2|TRBJ1-1
TGTGCCAGCAGCTCCTTAATAGGGTTGAACACTGAAGCTTTCTTT
CASSSLIGLNTEAFF
>NA|NA|TRBV7-9|TRBJ1-1
TGTGCCAGCAGCTCTAGGGATCGGGGGGACACTGAAGCTTTCTTT
CASSSRDRGDTEAFF
>NA|NA|TRBV5-6|TRBJ1-2
TGTGCCAGCAGCTTGGGTGTCTATGGCTACACCTTC
CASSLGVYGYTF
>TRBD1|NA|TRBV6-1|TRBJ2-7
TGTGCCAGCAGTGACAGTACTGGGACAGGGGTTTACGAGCAGTACTTC
CASSDSTGTGVYEQYF
>TRBD2|NA|TRBV4-1|TRBJ2-7
TGCGCCAGCAGCCAAGTTCCCCTTTATAGCGGGAGGACATACGAGCAGTACTTC
CASSQVPLYSGRTYEQYF
>NA|NA|TRBV10-3|TRBJ2-4
TGTGCCATCAGTGAACCCGAGGGAGGCAAAAACATTCAGTACTTC
CAISEPEGGKNIQYF